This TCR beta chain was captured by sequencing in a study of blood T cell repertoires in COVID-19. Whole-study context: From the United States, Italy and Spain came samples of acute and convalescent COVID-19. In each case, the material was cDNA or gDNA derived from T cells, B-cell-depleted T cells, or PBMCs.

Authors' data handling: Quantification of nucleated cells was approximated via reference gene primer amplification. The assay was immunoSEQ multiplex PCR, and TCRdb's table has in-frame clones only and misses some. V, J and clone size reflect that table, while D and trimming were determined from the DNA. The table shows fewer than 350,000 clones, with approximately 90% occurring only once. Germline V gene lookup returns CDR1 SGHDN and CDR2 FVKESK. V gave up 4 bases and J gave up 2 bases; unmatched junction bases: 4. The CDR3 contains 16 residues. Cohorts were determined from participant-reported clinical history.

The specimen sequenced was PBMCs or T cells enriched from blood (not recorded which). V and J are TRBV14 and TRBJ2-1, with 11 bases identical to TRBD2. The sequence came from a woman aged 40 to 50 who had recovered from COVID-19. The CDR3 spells CASSPWGLAAYNEQFF. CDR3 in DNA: TGTGCCAGCAGCCCCTGGGGACTAGCGGCCTACAATGAGCAGTTCTTC. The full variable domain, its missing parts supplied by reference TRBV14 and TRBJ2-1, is EAGVTQFPSHSVIEKGQTVTLRCDPISGHDNLYWYRRVMGKEIKFLLHFVKESKQDESGMPNNRFLAERTGGTYSTLKVQPAELEDSGVYFCASSPWGLAAYNEQFFGPGTRLTVL.